This TCR beta chain was recovered during a study of CD8 T cells in Susac syndrome. Random hexamers were used to reverse transcribe roughly 0.45 to 1 ug of RNA. Using its own MiXCR run on the immunoSEQ multiplex PCR reads, TCRdb lists one record per CDR3 protein. The repertoire includes under 55,000 distinct CDR3 sequences, 93% of them detected once, and 0.45% to 0.65% sits in the top ten. Germline CDR1 LGHDT, CDR2 YNNKEL (reference sequence). This CDR3 contains 17 residues. Trimming took off 0 bases at V and 5 bases at J, with 17 bases between the two ends. V and J are TRBV3-1 and TRBJ1-5; D is ambiguous. This receptor was identified in a human donor with multiple sclerosis. Sequenced: CD8+ T cells from PBMCs. DNA of the CDR3: TGTGCCAGCAGCCAAGATCGTAGGGTACAAGGAGATCAGCCCCAGCATTTT. The encoded protein is CASSQDRRVQGDQPQHF.